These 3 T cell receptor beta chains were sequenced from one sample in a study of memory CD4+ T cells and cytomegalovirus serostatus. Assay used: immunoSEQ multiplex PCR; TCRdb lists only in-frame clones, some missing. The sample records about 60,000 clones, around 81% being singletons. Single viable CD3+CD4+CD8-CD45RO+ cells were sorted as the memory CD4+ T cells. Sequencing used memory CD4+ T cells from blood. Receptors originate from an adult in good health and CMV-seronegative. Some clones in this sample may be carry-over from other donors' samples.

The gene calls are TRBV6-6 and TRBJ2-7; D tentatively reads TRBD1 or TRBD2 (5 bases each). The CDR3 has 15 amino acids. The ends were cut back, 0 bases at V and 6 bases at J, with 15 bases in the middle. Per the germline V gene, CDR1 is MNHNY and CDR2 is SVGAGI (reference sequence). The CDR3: CASSYSPGFEGEQYF. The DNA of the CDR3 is TGTGCCAGCAGTTACTCGCCAGGGTTTGAGGGCGAGCAGTACTTC.

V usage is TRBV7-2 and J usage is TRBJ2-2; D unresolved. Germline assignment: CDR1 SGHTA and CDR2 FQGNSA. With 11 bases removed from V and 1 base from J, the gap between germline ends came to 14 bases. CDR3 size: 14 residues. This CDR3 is CAARASLNTGELFF. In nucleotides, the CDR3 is TGTGCCGCCAGAGCCTCCTTGAACACCGGGGAGCTGTTTTTT.

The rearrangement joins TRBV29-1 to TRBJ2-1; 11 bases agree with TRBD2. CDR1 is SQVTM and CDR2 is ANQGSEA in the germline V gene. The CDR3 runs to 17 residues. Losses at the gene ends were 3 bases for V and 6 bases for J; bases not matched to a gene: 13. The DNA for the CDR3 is TGCAGCGTTGAGATCCTTAAGTTTAGCGGGAGGGCCAATGAGCAGTTCTTC. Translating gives CSVEILKFSGRANEQFF.